Presented here are 21 T cell receptor beta chains from one specimen sequenced in a study of shared clonotypes between healthy human individuals. The data were produced by immunoSEQ multiplex PCR, yet TCRdb's version contains in-frame clones alone and is incomplete. This sample has about 2.4 million clones, with 90% to 95% found just once. Sequenced sample: naive CD4+ T cells from PBMCs. Indicated subset: CD45RA+ positively selected. These receptors all come from a man between 18 and 29 years old in good health. Some clones in this sample may be carry-over from other donors' samples.

V gene TRBV9 combines with J gene TRBJ1-5; D is unclear. The CDR3 is 11 residues long. CDR1 SGDLS and CDR2 YYNGEE come from the germline V gene. V was trimmed by 7 bases and J by 7 bases, leaving 9 bases between them. The DNA for the CDR3 is TGTGCCAGCTACCCCCAACAGCCCCAGCATTTT. Protein: CASYPQQPQHF.

The chain couples TRBV7-3 to TRBJ2-5, with a weak D call TRBD1 (6 bases). Germline V gene data show CDR1 as SGHTA and CDR2 as FQGTGA. This CDR3 has 15 amino acids. V was pared by 0 bases and J by 5 bases, with 13 bases between. CDR3 sequence: CASSLTRGHEETQYF. The CDR3 nucleotides are TGTGCCAGCAGCTTAACGAGGGGACATGAGGAGACCCAGTACTTC.

V usage is TRBV9 and J usage is TRBJ2-7; 7 bases fit TRBD1. Germline values: CDR1 SGDLS, CDR2 YYNGEE. The J segment lost 6 bases and the V segment lost 0 bases, leaving 9 bases of the junction unmatched. The length of the CDR3 is 15 residues. The CDR3 bases are TGTGCCAGCAGCGTAGCGGACAGGCTAAGGGGCGAGCAGTACTTC. Encoded protein: CASSVADRLRGEQYF.

This chain joins TRBV5-4 and TRBJ1-1; D is uncertain. Trimming removed 0 bases at V and 0 bases at J, with 9 bases between. This CDR3 spans 15 amino acids. Germline CDR1 SGHNT, CDR2 YYREEE (reference sequence). The CDR3 region has the DNA TGTGCCAGCAGCTTGGAGGCAGCCATGAACACTGAAGCTTTCTTT. Protein product: CASSLEAAMNTEAFF.

The rearrangement uses TRBV6-5 and TRBJ2-7; 8 bases are a match to TRBD1. CDR3 length: 14 residues. Germline loops: CDR1 MNHEY, CDR2 SVGAGI. V lost 5 bases, J lost 2 bases, and 5 bases stayed unmatched. The CDR3 DNA is TGTGCCAGCAGTACCTCGGGACAGGCCTACGAGCAGTACTTC. Its translation is CASSTSGQAYEQYF.

The chain has TRBV6-1 and TRBJ2-7; D is unresolved. With 1 base removed from V and 8 bases from J, the gap between germline ends came to 9 bases. CDR1 MNHNS and CDR2 SASEGT come from the germline V gene. The CDR3 is made up of 12 amino acids. CDR3 protein: CASSEGTIQQYF. The CDR3 bases are TGTGCCAGCAGTGAAGGGACCATCCAGCAGTACTTC.

The J gene is TRBJ2-5, the V gene TRBV14; 12 bases are a match to TRBD2. Germline V gene sequence: CDR1 SGHDN, CDR2 FVKESK. The CDR3 contains 17 residues. After removal of 4 bases from V and 5 bases from J, the junction contained 11 bases not matched to a gene. The CDR3 nucleotides are TGTGCCAGCAGCCCATTGACTAGCGGGAGTTTGGCGGAGACCCAGTACTTC. Translated: CASSPLTSGSLAETQYF. Combining the CDR3 with reference TRBV14 and TRBJ2-5 gives the whole variable domain EAGVTQFPSHSVIEKGQTVTLRCDPISGHDNLYWYRRVMGKEIKFLLHFVKESKQDESGMPNNRFLAERTGGTYSTLKVQPAELEDSGVYFCASSPLTSGSLAETQYFGPGTRLLVL.

V gene TRBV6-6 combines with J gene TRBJ1-2, with a weak D call TRBD1 (6 bases). Per the germline V gene, CDR1 is MNHNY and CDR2 is SVGAGI (reference sequence). V was shortened by 0 bases and J by 8 bases, with 19 bases between the two germline ends. The CDR3 is 16 amino acids. The CDR3 DNA reads TGTGCCAGCAGTTACTCGATCGGGGGCCCGAGGGTAGGCTACACCTTC. Protein product: CASSYSIGGPRVGYTF.

The chain joins TRBV27 to TRBJ2-2; 10 nucleotides agree with TRBD2. Germline CDR1 reads MNHEY; CDR2 reads SMNVEV (reference sequence). This CDR3 contains 15 residues. V shed 4 bases, J shed 6 bases, and the junction held 5 bases outside the gene matches. The CDR3 region is CASSSLAGVSGELFF. The CDR3 DNA reads as TGTGCCAGCAGTTCCCTAGCGGGAGTGTCCGGGGAGCTGTTTTTT.

The chain joins TRBV5-6 to TRBJ1-1; 8 nucleotides agree with TRBD1. Germline lookup yields CDR1 SGHDT and CDR2 YYEEEE. The CDR3 runs 14 residues. The ends lost 2 bases at V and 5 bases at J; junction bases unmatched: 5. CDR3 bases: TGTGCCAGCAGCTTACAGGGGGTGGGGACTGAAGCTTTCTTT. It yields the protein CASSLQGVGTEAFF. The full variable domain, completed using reference TRBV5-6 and TRBJ1-1, is DAGVTQSPTHLIKTRGQQVTLRCSPKSGHDTVSWYQQALGQGPQFIFQYYEEEERQRGNFPDRFSGHQFPNYSSELNVNALLLGDSALYLCASSLQGVGTEAFFGQGTRLTVV.

The rearrangement joins TRBV5-1 to TRBJ2-3; 8 bases line up with TRBD2. The junction had 13 bases not matched to a gene; V was cut back by 0 bases and J by 1 base. CDR3 length equals 19 residues. Germline values: CDR1 SGHRS, CDR2 YFSETQ. CDR3 DNA sequence: TGCGCCAGCAGCTTGGAAGCCCCTCGGCTAGCGGGTGGCACAGATACGCAGTATTTT. It translates to CASSLEAPRLAGGTDTQYF.

The genes are TRBV6-1 and TRBJ1-2; D possibly corresponds to TRBD1 (5 bases). Germline V CDR1 and CDR2: MNHNS, SASEGT. This CDR3 has 16 amino acids. With 3 bases removed from V and 4 bases from J, the gap between germline ends came to 18 bases. The DNA for the CDR3 is TGTGCCAGCAGTGAGATCGTTGGCAGGGTGGGCTATGGCTACACCTTC. Protein: CASSEIVGRVGYGYTF.

The chain recombines TRBV2 with TRBJ2-5, with D hard to call. The J call may not be correct, given that the DNA end is closer to TRBJ2-7. Germline lookup yields CDR1 SNHLY and CDR2 FYNNEI. CDR3 length: 12 amino acids. CDR3 DNA sequence: TGTGCCAGCAGTGTGTCTAGGTACGAGCAGTACTTC. Encoded protein: CASSVSRYEQYF.

This chain uses TRBV21-1 with TRBJ2-7. TRBV21-1 represents a pseudogene. This CDR3 contains 15 residues. Here the CDR3 reads CASSKVKALPREQYF. CDR3 coding DNA: TGTGCCAGCAGCAAAGTTAAGGCACTCCCCCGCGAGCAGTACTTC.

V and J are TRBV6-5 and TRBJ1-5; the D gene is possibly TRBD1 (5 bases). Germline loops: CDR1 MNHEY, CDR2 SVGAGI. Trimming removed 0 bases from V and 4 bases from J, with 10 bases in between. The CDR3 contains 15 residues. CDR3 DNA: TGTGCCAGCAGTTACTCAAGGGGATGGAATCAGCCCCAGCATTTT. The encoded protein is CASSYSRGWNQPQHF.

As regards this clone: Within the sample, other DNA sequences also encode this same CDR3. The chain carries TRBV7-9 and TRBJ1-1; 7 bases agree with TRBD1. Germline V gives CDR1 SEHNR, CDR2 FQNEAQ (reference sequence). J lost 3 bases, V lost 6 bases, and 4 bases had no gene match. The CDR3 totals 13 residues. This CDR3 is CASSFTGDTEAFF. CDR3 DNA: TGTGCCAGCAGTTTCACAGGGGACACTGAAGCTTTCTTT. Full variable domain (outside the CDR3, taken from reference TRBV7-9 and TRBJ1-1): DTGVSQNPRHKITKRGQNVTFRCDPISEHNRLYWYRQTLGQGPEFLTYFQNEAQLEKSRLLSDRFSAERPKGSFSTLEIQRTEQGDSAMYLCASSFTGDTEAFFGQGTRLTVV.

In this sample, this clone turned up a few times. This same CDR3 is encoded by further DNA sequences in the sample. The chain employs TRBV4-1 and TRBJ1-5; D is uncertain. Germline assignment: CDR1 MGHRA and CDR2 YSYEKL. This CDR3 comprises 14 residues. Trimming left V 0 bases short and J 2 bases short, with 5 bases between. The CDR3 bases are TGCGCCAGCAGCCAAGATTTGGGCAATCAGCCCCAGCATTTT. Protein product: CASSQDLGNQPQHF.

The chain has TRBV5-1 and TRBJ2-7; 8 nucleotides align to TRBD1. CDR3 length equals 15 residues. The germline gives CDR1 SGHRS, CDR2 YFSETQ. With V trimmed by 1 base and J by 0 bases, 3 bases remained unmatched. The CDR3 DNA reads TGCGCCAGCAGCTTGACAGGGGGGCTCTCCTACGAGCAGTACTTC. It translates to CASSLTGGLSYEQYF.

The chain carries TRBV27 and TRBJ2-2; D is perhaps TRBD1 or TRBD2 (5 bases each). V dropped 5 bases and J dropped 1 base, with 17 bases sitting between them. This CDR3 is built from 17 residues. Germline V lookup: CDR1 MNHEY, CDR2 SMNVEV (reference sequence). The CDR3 loop is CASSRRRGGQNTGELFF. Written as DNA, the CDR3 is TGTGCCAGCAGTCGGAGACGTGGGGGTCAGAACACCGGGGAGCTGTTTTTT.

As concerns this clone: The same CDR3 also results from other DNA sequences found in this sample. This rearrangement joins TRBV18 to TRBJ2-5; weak D call: TRBD2 (6 bases). The CDR3 is made up of 13 amino acids. CDR1 and CDR2 (germline): KGHSH, LQKENI. V lost 2 bases and J lost 5, with 9 bases in between. The CDR3 DNA reads as TGTGCCAGCTCACCAGGAGGGAAGGAGACCCAGTACTTC. As protein: CASSPGGKETQYF.

This clone was picked up one time. CDR3 sequence (DNA): TGTGCCAGCAGCTTGGGACAGTTCAGCGAGCAGTACTTC. This gives the protein CASSLGQFSEQYF. The chain carries TRBV5-4 and TRBJ2-7; possibly TRBD1 for D (5 bases). The germline V gene has CDR1 SGHNT and CDR2 YYREEE (reference sequence). V lost 0 bases and J lost 6, with 10 bases in between. The CDR3 sequence is 13 residues long.